This T cell receptor beta chain originates from a study of beta chain features in type 1 diabetes. The isolated RNA, all of it, was reverse transcribed, so expressed TCRB transcripts were what got sequenced. Profiled with immunoSEQ multiplex PCR; TCRdb holds only in-frame clones, not every one. The repertoire holds 810,000 or so clones, with roughly 15% as singletons. Points on this clone: Within the sample, other DNA sequences also encode this same CDR3.

Germline CDR1 is SEHNR and CDR2 is FQNEAQ (reference sequence). The CDR3 has 13 residues. After removal of 5 bases from V and 5 bases from J, the junction contained 3 bases not matched to a gene. This chain joins TRBV7-9 and TRBJ2-1; 7 bases line up with TRBD1. The sequencing input was naive CD4+ T cells from blood. This clonotype originated in a woman aged 18-29 years in good health. The chain's CDR3 is CASSLTGDNEQFF. CDR3 nucleotides: TGTGCCAGCAGCCTAACAGGGGACAATGAGCAGTTCTTC. Full variable domain (outside the CDR3, taken from reference TRBV7-9 and TRBJ2-1): DTGVSQNPRHKITKRGQNVTFRCDPISEHNRLYWYRQTLGQGPEFLTYFQNEAQLEKSRLLSDRFSAERPKGSFSTLEIQRTEQGDSAMYLCASSLTGDNEQFFGPGTRLTVL.